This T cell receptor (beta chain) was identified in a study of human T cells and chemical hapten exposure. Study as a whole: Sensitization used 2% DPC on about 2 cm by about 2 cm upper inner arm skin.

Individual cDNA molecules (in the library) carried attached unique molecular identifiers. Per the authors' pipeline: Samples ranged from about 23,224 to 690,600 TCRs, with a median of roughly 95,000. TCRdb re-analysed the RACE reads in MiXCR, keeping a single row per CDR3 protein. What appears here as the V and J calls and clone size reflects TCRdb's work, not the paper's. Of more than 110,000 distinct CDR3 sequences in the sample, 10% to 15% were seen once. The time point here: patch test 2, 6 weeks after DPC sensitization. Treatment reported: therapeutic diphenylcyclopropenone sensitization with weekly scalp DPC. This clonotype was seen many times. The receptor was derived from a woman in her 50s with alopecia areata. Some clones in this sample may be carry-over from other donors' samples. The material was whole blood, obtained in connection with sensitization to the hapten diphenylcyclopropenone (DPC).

CDR3 sequence: CASSLTSRYYEQYF. The CDR3 coding sequence is TGTGCCAGCAGCTTAACTAGCCGATACTACGAGCAGTACTTC. This chain links TRBV27 with TRBJ2-7, with D possibly matching TRBD2 (6 bases). V lost 6 bases and J lost 3, with 15 bases in between. The CDR3 runs to 14 residues. Germline lookup yields CDR1 MNHEY and CDR2 SMNVEV (reference sequence).